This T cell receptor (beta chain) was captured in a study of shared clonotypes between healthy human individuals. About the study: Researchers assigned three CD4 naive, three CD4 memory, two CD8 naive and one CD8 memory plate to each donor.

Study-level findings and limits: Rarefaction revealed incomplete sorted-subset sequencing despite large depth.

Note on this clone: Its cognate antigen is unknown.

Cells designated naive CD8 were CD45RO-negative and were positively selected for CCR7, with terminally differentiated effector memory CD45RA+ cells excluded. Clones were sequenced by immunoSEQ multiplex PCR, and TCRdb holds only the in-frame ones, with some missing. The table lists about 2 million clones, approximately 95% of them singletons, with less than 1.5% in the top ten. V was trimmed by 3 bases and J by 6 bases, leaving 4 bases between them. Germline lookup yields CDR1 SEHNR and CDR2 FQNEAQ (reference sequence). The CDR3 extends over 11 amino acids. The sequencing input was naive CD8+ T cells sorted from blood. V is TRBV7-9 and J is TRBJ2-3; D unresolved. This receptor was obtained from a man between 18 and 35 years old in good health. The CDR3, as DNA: TGTGCCAGCAGCTTTATCGATACGCAGTATTTT. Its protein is CASSFIDTQYF.